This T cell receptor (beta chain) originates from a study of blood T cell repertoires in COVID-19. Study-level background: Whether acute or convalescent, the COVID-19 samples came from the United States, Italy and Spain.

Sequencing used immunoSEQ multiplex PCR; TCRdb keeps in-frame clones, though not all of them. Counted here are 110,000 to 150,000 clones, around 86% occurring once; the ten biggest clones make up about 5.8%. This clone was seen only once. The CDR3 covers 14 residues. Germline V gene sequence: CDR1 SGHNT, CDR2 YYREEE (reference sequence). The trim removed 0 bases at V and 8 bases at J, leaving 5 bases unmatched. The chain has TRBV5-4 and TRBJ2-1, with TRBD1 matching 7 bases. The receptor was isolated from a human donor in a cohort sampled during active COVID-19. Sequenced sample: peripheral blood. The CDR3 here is CASSLVTTGHEQFF. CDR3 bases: TGTGCCAGCAGCTTGGTGACGACAGGGCATGAGCAGTTCTTC. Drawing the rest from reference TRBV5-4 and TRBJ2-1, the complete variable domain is ETGVTQSPTHLIKTRGQQVTLRCSSQSGHNTVSWYQQALGQGPQFIFQYYREEENGRGNFPPRFSGLQFPNYSSELNVNALELDDSALYLCASSLVTTGHEQFFGPGTRLTVL.